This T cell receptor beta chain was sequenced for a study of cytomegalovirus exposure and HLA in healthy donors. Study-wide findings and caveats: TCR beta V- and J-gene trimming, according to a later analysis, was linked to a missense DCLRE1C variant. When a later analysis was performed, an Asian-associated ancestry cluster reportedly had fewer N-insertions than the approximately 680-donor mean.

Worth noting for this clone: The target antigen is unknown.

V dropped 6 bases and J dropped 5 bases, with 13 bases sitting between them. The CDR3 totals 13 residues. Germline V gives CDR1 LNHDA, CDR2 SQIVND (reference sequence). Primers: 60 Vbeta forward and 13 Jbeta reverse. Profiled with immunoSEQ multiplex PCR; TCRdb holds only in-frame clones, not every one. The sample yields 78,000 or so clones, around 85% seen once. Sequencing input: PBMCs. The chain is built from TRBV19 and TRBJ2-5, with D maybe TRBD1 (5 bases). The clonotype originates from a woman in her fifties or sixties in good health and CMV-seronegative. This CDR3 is CASSDSSMETQYF. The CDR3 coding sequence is TGTGCCAGTAGCGACAGTTCAATGGAGACCCAGTACTTC.